This T cell receptor (beta chain) was identified in a study of cytomegalovirus exposure and HLA in healthy donors. V was clipped by 2 bases and J by 6 bases, with 20 bases between them. The CDR3 has 16 amino acids. Germline V gene sequence: CDR1 MNHEY, CDR2 SMNVEV (reference sequence). Profiling relied on immunoSEQ multiplex PCR, and the TCRdb table lists in-frame clones only, not all of them. The repertoire consists of 200,000 or so clones, with around 90% occurring once and the leading ten covering about 1%. Sequencing input: PBMCs. The sequence came from a woman aged 18-35 years in good health and CMV-seronegative. V gene TRBV27 combines with J gene TRBJ2-7; possible D gene TRBD1, 6 bases. The CDR3 region is CASSLGSTGSRSEQYF. CDR3 coding DNA: TGTGCCAGCAGTTTAGGTTCCACAGGGAGTCGGAGCGAGCAGTACTTC.